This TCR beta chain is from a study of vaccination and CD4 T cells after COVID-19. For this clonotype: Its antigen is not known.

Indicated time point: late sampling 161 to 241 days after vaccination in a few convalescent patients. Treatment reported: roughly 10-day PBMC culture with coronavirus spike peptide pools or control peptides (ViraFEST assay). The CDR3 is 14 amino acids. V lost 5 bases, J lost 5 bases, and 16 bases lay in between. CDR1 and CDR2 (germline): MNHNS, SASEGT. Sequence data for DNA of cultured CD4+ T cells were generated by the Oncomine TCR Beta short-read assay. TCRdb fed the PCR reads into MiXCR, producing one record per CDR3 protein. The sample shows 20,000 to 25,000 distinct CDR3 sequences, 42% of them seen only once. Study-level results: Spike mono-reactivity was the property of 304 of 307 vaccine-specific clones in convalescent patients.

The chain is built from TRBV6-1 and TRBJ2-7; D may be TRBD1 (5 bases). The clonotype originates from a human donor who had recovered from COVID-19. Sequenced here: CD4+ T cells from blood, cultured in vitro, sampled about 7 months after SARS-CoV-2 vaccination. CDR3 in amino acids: CASSRGKGYHEQYF. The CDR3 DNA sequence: TGTGCCAGCAGTCGTGGGAAGGGGTACCACGAGCAGTACTTC.